Shown below are 3 T cell receptor beta chains from a single sample sequenced in a study of T cells after yellow fever vaccination. Using its own MiXCR run on the 5' RACE reads, TCRdb lists one record per CDR3 protein. This sample has 300,000 to 350,000 distinct CDR3 sequences; around 3.9% occur once, and the top ten carry more than 20%. This specimen was PBMCs, taken 5 days after the yellow fever booster vaccination. These receptors were obtained from a man aged 18-30 years who received the YFV17D yellow fever vaccine.

A few counts support this clonotype. V gene TRBV15 combines with J gene TRBJ2-1; D is ambiguous. This CDR3 has 19 amino acids. The germline V gene has CDR1 LNHNV and CDR2 YYDKDF (reference sequence). V was clipped by 0 bases and J by 1 base, with 19 bases between them. CDR3 region: CATSREGPRVPRSYNEQFF. The CDR3 bases are TGTGCCACCAGCAGAGAGGGCCCTCGGGTACCCAGATCCTACAATGAGCAGTTCTTC.

This clonotype appeared a few times. The gene calls are TRBV20-1 and TRBJ2-7, with D tentatively TRBD1 or TRBD2 (5 bases each). V lost 5 bases to trimming and J lost 0 bases, with 5 bases between them. This CDR3 has 11 residues. Germline assignment: CDR1 DFQATT and CDR2 SNEGSKA (reference sequence). The CDR3 nucleotides read TGCAGTGCTGGGACCTCCTACGAGCAGTACTTC. Translation: CSAGTSYEQYF.

The CDR3 spells CASSFPGGESYNSPLHF. CDR3 bases: TGTGCCAGCAGCTTTCCCGGAGGGGAGTCCTATAATTCACCCCTCCACTTT. This chain connects TRBV7-2 to TRBJ1-6; tentatively, D is TRBD1 (5 bases). V was clipped by 3 bases and J by 1 base, with 13 bases between them. This CDR3 region has 17 residues. Germline lookup yields CDR1 SGHTA and CDR2 FQGNSA.